A single count supports the clone carrying this T cell receptor beta chain. Its antigen is not identified. Data came from immunoSEQ multiplex PCR; TCRdb stores just in-frame clones and leaves some out. The repertoire consists of around 110,000 clones, with approximately 84% occurring once and the leading ten covering 7.5%. The entry originates in a study of T cell responses to AZD1222 COVID-19 vaccine. Whole-study findings and limits: Reportedly, close to half of spike-specific TCRs are directed against unmutated variant regions. Two AZD1222 doses significantly raised spike-specific TCR breadth and depth over controls.

The starting material was peripheral blood, obtained on day 0 of AZD1222 vaccination. The TCR sequence derives from an adult in good health.

The DNA of the CDR3 is TGTGCCAGCAGTGTTCAGGGGGCCGGGGAGCTGTTTTTT. Protein sequence: CASSVQGAGELFF. The chain employs TRBV2 and TRBJ2-2; 7 bases align to TRBD1. The V and J ends lost 4 bases and 6 bases, in that order; junction bases with no gene match: 2. The germline gives CDR1 SNHLY, CDR2 FYNNEI. The CDR3 extends over 13 amino acids.